This T cell receptor beta chain was captured by sequencing in a study of T cell repertoires in cytomegalovirus infection (dated by TCRdb to between 2018 and 2020). About the full investigation: Alongside well-studied HLA-B-restricted epitopes, the peptide stimulations were aimed at recently identified HLA-C-restricted CMV epitopes, whose presentation resists viral immunomodulation. Donor HLA type was relevant to the analysis, as public TCR beta signatures indicated carriage of CMV infection together with the matching HLA type.

What this sample's treatment or condition label stands for: in vitro stimulation with specific CMV peptide epitopes to enrich CMV-specific T cells. Study-wide conclusions, independent of this receptor: In the ex vivo response, HLA-C-restricted CMV-specific TCR beta clonotypes were dominant, and in two of eight donors the single most frequent clonotype came from this HLA-C-restricted group. In both this cohort and an independent approximately 400-donor cohort, the cumulative frequency of public TCR beta family members distinguished carriers of CMV infection plus the relevant HLA type.

TCRdb names Illumina HiSeq 1500 as the instrument used. Starting from the raw public reads, TCRdb applied fastp trimming at Q25, assembled clones with MiXCR and retained in-frame beta chains. Identical CDR3 protein sequences are pooled into one entry, listed with their most common genes and DNA. In this sample the table shows about a million distinct CDR3 sequences, about a third of which occur a single time. The top ten clones comprise roughly 12% of the sample. This clonotype was observed a handful of times. The antigen this receptor binds is unknown. The record has no base qualities; no much larger clone is one base away. The CDR3 goes from the cysteine to the phenylalanine over 11 residues. The DNA shown is the 33-base CDR3, in frame from base 1. Between the V and J ends, shortened by 6 bases and 0 bases respectively, the junction contains 2 bases.

The receptor was isolated from a human donor in good health (CMV status not recorded). Some clones in this sample may be carry-over from other donors' samples. The sample consisted of cultured CD8+ T cells from PBMCs, taken from culture after CMV antigen stimulation. The chain was built from TRBV12-3 or TRBV12-4 and TRBJ2-5; the D gene remains uncertain. The CDR3 here reads CASRNQETQYF. DNA sequence: TGTGCCAGCAGGAACCAAGAGACCCAGTACTTC.